This TCR beta chain stems from a study of shared clonotypes between healthy human individuals. Memory CD4+ cells were the fraction left after CD45RA+ naive selection. Sequencing was performed with immunoSEQ multiplex PCR; in TCRdb, only in-frame clones are kept and a portion is missing. Found here are more than 1.2 million clones, approximately 98.5% of them singletons; the top ten hold about 0.34%. About this clone itself: Its antigen is still unknown.

Trimming pared 1 base from V and 0 bases from J, leaving 16 bases between. Germline-derived CDR1 and CDR2 are LNHDA and SQIVND (reference sequence). This CDR3 has 18 residues. The study's findings and limits: Investigators collected only blood, and repertoires in tissues likely differ. The naive CD4 repertoires of a handful of donors were compared, and roughly 5% of clonotypes were shared.

The V and J genes are TRBV19 and TRBJ2-1; D is uncertain. The TCR originated in a man aged 30 to 45 in good health. Material: naive CD4+ T cells sorted from blood. The subset here: CD45RA+ positively selected. This CDR3 reads CASSIAPSGGISYNEQFF. The DNA for the CDR3 is TGTGCCAGTAGTATAGCCCCCTCGGGCGGAATCTCCTACAATGAGCAGTTCTTC. Full variable domain (missing parts from reference TRBV19 and TRBJ2-1): DGGITQSPKYLFRKEGQNVTLSCEQNLNHDAMYWYRQDPGQGLRLIYYSQIVNDFQKGDIAEGYSVSREKKESFPLTVTSAQKNPTAFYLCASSIAPSGGISYNEQFFGPGTRLTVL.